The 19 T cell receptor beta chains below come from one sample, sequenced in a study of T cells in Graves' hyperthyroidism and ophthalmopathy. RNA transcripts were the template for amplifying TCR beta CDR3 regions. First-round RT-PCR of the TCR CDR3 relied on the HTBI primer set. TCRdb analysed the multiplex PCR reads with MiXCR anew, one entry per CDR3 protein. The top ten hold about 45% of the sample, which has around 490,000 distinct CDR3 sequences, 20% seen once. Source material: blood. Receptors originate from a man aged 40-49 years with Graves' ophthalmopathy.

In this sample, this clonotype turned up a few times. The chain couples TRBV10-3 to TRBJ2-1, with 8 bases identical to TRBD2. Germline-derived CDR1 and CDR2 are ENHRY and SYGVKD. After removal of 5 bases from V and 0 bases from J, the junction contained 21 bases not matched to a gene. CDR3 size: 21 residues. CDR3 nucleotide sequence: TGTGCCATCAGTAGTGCTCCGGGGGGGGCGGGCCGAGGAGGCTCCTACAATGAGCAGTTCTTC. It codes for CAISSAPGGAGRGGSYNEQFF.

A few counts support this clonotype. The chain is built from TRBV3-1 and TRBJ1-1; D call uncertain. V was cut by 5 bases and J by 4 bases, with 11 bases left in between. CDR3 size: 13 residues. Germline V gene lookup returns CDR1 LGHDT and CDR2 YNNKEL (reference sequence). CDR3 in amino acids: CASSFRPSTEAFF. CDR3 bases: TGTGCCAGCAGCTTCCGACCGAGCACTGAAGCTTTCTTT.

This clonotype has only a few counts. This chain connects TRBV9 to TRBJ2-3; no clear D gene. The CDR3 extends over 13 amino acids. V was trimmed by 4 bases and J by 2 bases, leaving 8 bases between them. Germline V gene sequence: CDR1 SGDLS, CDR2 YYNGEE. The CDR3 reads CASSLLITDTQYF. For the CDR3, the DNA is TGTGCCAGCAGCCTCCTGATCACAGATACGCAGTATTTT.

The rearrangement links TRBV7-2 to TRBJ1-3; D possibly corresponds to TRBD1 (6 bases). CDR3 length: 17 residues. Germline V gene data show CDR1 as SGHTA and CDR2 as FQGNSA. V lost 5 bases, J lost 7 bases, and 24 bases lay in between. CDR3 coding DNA: TGTGCCAGCAGCCCCTCGATGGGGGGCAGGGGAAAGAACACCATATATTTT. It is translated as CASSPSMGGRGKNTIYF.

V usage is TRBV6-2 or TRBV6-3 and J usage is TRBJ2-1; weak D call: TRBD2 (5 bases). The CDR3 length is 16 residues. V lost 7 bases to trimming and J lost 0 bases, with 16 bases between them. Germline V gene sequence: CDR1 MNHEY, CDR2 SVGEGT. CDR3 region: CASKSKRLSSYNEQFF. Written as DNA, the CDR3 is TGTGCCAGCAAGTCCAAGCGGTTAAGCTCCTACAATGAGCAGTTCTTC.

This clonotype was counted between two and nine times. The V and J genes are TRBV2 and TRBJ1-5; no reliable D call. Germline assignment: CDR1 SNHLY and CDR2 FYNNEI. V lost 8 bases and J lost 1, with 15 bases in between. The CDR3 is 15 residues long. DNA of the CDR3: TGTGCCAGCTCTACGGATCGGCCAAGCAATCAGCCCCAGCATTTT. Its protein product is CASSTDRPSNQPQHF.

The V call is TRBV30, the J call TRBJ1-3, with 10 bases identical to TRBD1. Germline values: CDR1 GTSNPN, CDR2 SVGIG (reference sequence). Trimming at V came to 3 bases and at J to 2 bases, leaving 1 base not matched to a gene. The CDR3 consists of 14 residues. CDR3 residues: CAWRGTGAGNTIYF. CDR3 bases: TGTGCCTGGAGAGGGACAGGGGCTGGAAACACCATATATTTT.

This clonotype was observed at least ten times. The chain links TRBV30 to TRBJ1-1, with D maybe TRBD1 (6 bases). The CDR3 loop spans 15 amino acids. The ends were cut back, 4 bases at V and 5 bases at J, with 20 bases in the middle. In germline, CDR1 is GTSNPN, CDR2 SVGIG (reference sequence). The DNA for the CDR3 is TGTGCCTGGAACCTACAGGGTAGAGTTAGAACTGAAGCTTTCTTT. Protein product: CAWNLQGRVRTEAFF. Complete variable domain (other parts from reference TRBV30 and TRBJ1-1): SQTIHQWPATLVQPVGSPLSLECTVEGTSNPNLYWYRQAAGRGLQLLFYSVGIGQISSEVPQNLSASRPQDRQFILSSKKLLLSDSGFYLCAWNLQGRVRTEAFFGQGTRLTVV.

This clonotype showed up just a few times. V usage is TRBV7-8 and J usage is TRBJ2-1, with unresolved D. This CDR3 spans 15 amino acids. The germline V and J ends were trimmed by 4 bases and 6 bases, with 16 bases remaining between them. Germline-derived CDR1 and CDR2 are SGHVS and FQNEAQ. CDR3 in DNA: TGTGCCAGCAGCTCCCAGACCCTAAATCTCAATGAGCAGTTCTTC. It encodes CASSSQTLNLNEQFF.

Concerning this clonotype: This may be a read error: a much more frequent sequence differs by one nucleotide. The rearrangement links TRBV7-8 to TRBJ2-3; no clear D. The CDR3 has 15 amino acids. Per germline, CDR1 SGHVS and CDR2 FQNEAQ. CDR3 in DNA: TGTGCCAGCAGCTCTTTCCCCAGGAGCACAGATACGCGGTATTTT. Protein: CASSSFPRSTDTRYF.

This clonotype was detected many times. The rearrangement joins TRBV7-9 to TRBJ1-1; possibly TRBD1 for D (5 bases). Germline CDR1 is SEHNR and CDR2 is FQNEAQ (reference sequence). This CDR3 has 15 amino acids. V was trimmed by 1 base and J by 1 base, leaving 10 bases between them. The DNA of the CDR3 is TGTGCCAGCAGCTTAGTCATAGGACAGAACACTGAAGCTTTCTTT. This sequence encodes CASSLVIGQNTEAFF.

The V and J genes are TRBV6-9 and TRBJ1-2; D gene ambiguous. The CDR3 has 12 amino acids. V lost 3 bases to trimming and J lost 8 bases, with 10 bases between them. Germline V gives CDR1 MNHGY, CDR2 SVAAGI. The CDR3 region has the DNA TGTGCCAGCAGTTACGAGCCACAGGGCTACACCTTC. It yields the protein CASSYEPQGYTF.

The chain carries TRBV6-6 and TRBJ2-5, with TRBD1 matching 7 bases. The CDR3 has 15 amino acids. The trim removed 0 bases at V and 2 bases at J, leaving 3 bases unmatched. Germline V gene lookup returns CDR1 MNHNY and CDR2 SVGAGI (reference sequence). The CDR3 coding sequence is TGTGCCAGCAGTTACTCGAACAGGGGACAAGAGACCCAGTACTTC. Translated: CASSYSNRGQETQYF.

This clonotype was recorded many times. V is TRBV28 and J is TRBJ2-7, with 7 nucleotides matching TRBD2. The CDR3 is made up of 14 amino acids. J gave up 4 bases and V 6 bases, and 9 bases lay outside the gene matches. CDR1 and CDR2 from the germline V gene are MDHEN and SYDVKM. The CDR3 DNA is TGTGCCAGCAGACCCAGCGGGACGGGGTACGAGCAGTACTTC. Translated, it gives CASRPSGTGYEQYF. Variable domain in full (rest from reference TRBV28 and TRBJ2-7): DVKVTQSSRYLVKRTGEKVFLECVQDMDHENMFWYRQDPGLGLRLIYFSYDVKMKEKGDIPEGYSVSREKKERFSLILESASTNQTSMYLCASRPSGTGYEQYFGPGTRLTVT.

The sample holds a few counts of this clonotype. This rearrangement joins TRBV9 to TRBJ2-3; 14 bases are a match to TRBD2. CDR1 SGDLS and CDR2 YYNGEE come from the germline V gene. V was clipped by 2 bases and J by 1 base; unmatched bases: 6. The CDR3 length is 18 residues. The CDR3 DNA is TGTGCCAGCAGCGTGGGGGGACTAGCGGGAGTAGGCACAGATACGCAGTATTTT. It specifies CASSVGGLAGVGTDTQYF. Full variable domain (remainder filled in from reference TRBV9 and TRBJ2-3): DSGVTQTPKHLITATGQRVTLRCSPRSGDLSVYWYQQSLDQGLQFLIQYYNGEERAKGNILERFSAQQFPDLHSELNLSSLELGDSALYFCASSVGGLAGVGTDTQYFGPGTRLTVL.

The V and J genes are TRBV7-9 and TRBJ1-4, with D maybe TRBD1 (5 bases). CDR1 is SEHNR and CDR2 is FQNEAQ in the germline V gene (reference sequence). Trimming took 8 bases from V and 6 from J, leaving 16 bases between them. The CDR3 length is 14 residues. The DNA of the CDR3 is TGTGCCAGCTCCCACACCAGGGATCATGAAAAACTGTTTTTT. This gives the protein CASSHTRDHEKLFF.

The chain recombines TRBV12-3 or TRBV12-4 with TRBJ1-1; D is perhaps TRBD1 (6 bases). This CDR3 spans 14 amino acids. With 5 bases removed from V and 2 bases from J, the gap between germline ends came to 12 bases. For the CDR3, the DNA is TGTGCCAGCAGTGCCACCGGGGGCAACACTGAAGCTTTCTTT. The encoded protein is CASSATGGNTEAFF.

This clonotype has just a few counts. V is TRBV19 and J is TRBJ2-3; D tentatively fits TRBD1 or TRBD2 (7 bases each). V was cut by 6 bases and J by 3 bases, with 16 bases left in between. The CDR3 covers 15 residues. Germline assignment: CDR1 LNHDA and CDR2 SQIVND (reference sequence). CDR3 DNA sequence: TGTGCCAGTAGCCCCCAGGGGGGGAGGACAGATACGCAGTATTTT. Amino acid sequence: CASSPQGGRTDTQYF.

This clonotype has ten or more counts. V and J are TRBV20-1 and TRBJ2-3; D is perhaps TRBD2 (7 bases). V lost 5 bases and J 5 bases, leaving 20 bases between the germline ends. The CDR3 is made up of 15 amino acids. Germline V gives CDR1 DFQATT, CDR2 SNEGSKA (reference sequence). In DNA form, the CDR3 reads TGCAGTGCTCCAAGGGAGGGGGGGCTGGAAGATACGCAGTATTTT. Its translation: CSAPREGGLEDTQYF.